This entry describes one TCR beta chain. The data belong to a study of shared clonotypes between healthy human individuals. TCRdb's copy holds only in-frame clones and misses some; the assay was immunoSEQ multiplex PCR. This table has 750,000 to 1,000,000 clones, 85% to 95% appearing once. CD45RO negativity and positive selection for CCR7 defined naive CD8 cells, a population that excluded terminally differentiated effector memory CD45RA+ cells. V was clipped by 8 bases and J by 5 bases; unmatched bases: 9. This CDR3 is built from 14 residues. The germline V gene encodes CDR1 WNHNN and CDR2 SYGVQD (reference sequence).

The chain recombines TRBV10-1 with TRBJ2-5; 9 bases map to TRBD2. Input material: naive CD8+ T cells sorted from blood. The sequence was collected from a man aged 25-40 years in good health. The CDR3 DNA reads TGCGCCAGCGGAGACGGGACTAGCTGGGAGACCCAGTACTTC. Its translation is CASGDGTSWETQYF.